Shown below are 13 T cell receptor beta chains from a single sample sequenced in a study of blood T cell repertoires in COVID-19 (dated by TCRdb to 2018 to 2020). Libraries were built with the immunoSEQ multiplex PCR assay. TCRdb limited this immuneACCESS table to in-frame rearrangements with V and J called. A share of clones is missing; checked studies link under half to unresolved V genes, and the rest is unexplained. Across this sample there are 100,000 or so clones, with approximately 81% seen only once. Jointly, the top ten make up about 1.8% of the sample. Specimen: peripheral blood. The receptors come from a woman between 65 and 79 years old with active or convalescent COVID-19.

This clone turned up a few times. The gene calls are TRBV7-2 and TRBJ2-5; no firm D call. V lost 1 base and J 2 bases, leaving 5 bases between the germline ends. This CDR3 contains 13 residues. CDR1 is SGHTA and CDR2 is FQGNSA in the germline V gene. The CDR3 spells CASSLDWQETQYF. CDR3 DNA: TGTGCCAGCAGCTTAGACTGGCAAGAGACCCAGTACTTC.

J is TRBJ2-3 and V is TRBV19, with 9 bases identical to TRBD2. Germline loops: CDR1 LNHDA, CDR2 SQIVND (reference sequence). The V gene end was trimmed by 3 bases and the J gene end by 6 bases; junction bases not matched to a gene: 19. CDR3 size: 19 residues. This CDR3 reads CASSMWPAPSSGGVDTQYF. Written as DNA, the CDR3 is TGTGCCAGTAGTATGTGGCCGGCCCCTAGTAGCGGGGGCGTGGATACGCAGTATTTT.

The genes are TRBV2 and TRBJ1-5, with D perhaps TRBD1 (5 bases). This CDR3 spans 12 amino acids. V lost 6 bases to trimming and J lost 6 bases, with 9 bases between them. The germline gives CDR1 SNHLY, CDR2 FYNNEI. The CDR3 DNA sequence: TGTGCCAGCAGCGTTCAGGGTCAGCCCCAGCATTTT. It encodes CASSVQGQPQHF. The entire variable domain, with the rest obtained from reference TRBV2 and TRBJ1-5, is as follows: EPEVTQTPSHQVTQMGQEVILRCVPISNHLYFYWYRQILGQKVEFLVSFYNNEISEKSEIFDDQFSVERPDGSNFTLKIRSTKLEDSAMYFCASSVQGQPQHFGDGTRLSIL.

V gene TRBV27 combines with J gene TRBJ2-2; TRBD2 matches 8 bases. CDR3 length: 15 amino acids. In germline, CDR1 is MNHEY, CDR2 SMNVEV (reference sequence). With V trimmed by 5 bases and J by 6 bases, 8 bases remained unmatched. The CDR3 reads CASSITSGSAGELFF. In DNA, the CDR3 is TGTGCCAGCAGTATCACTAGCGGATCCGCCGGGGAGCTGTTTTTT.

This chain connects TRBV5-1 to TRBJ2-2; 8 bases align to TRBD2. Germline assignment: CDR1 SGHRS and CDR2 YFSETQ. With V trimmed by 2 bases and J by 6 bases, 6 bases remained unmatched. This CDR3 is 15 amino acids long. The CDR3, as DNA: TGCGCCAGCAGCTTCCCCACGGGGGGGGCCGGGGAGCTGTTTTTT. The encoded protein is CASSFPTGGAGELFF.

This clone appeared once. V and J are TRBV29-1 and TRBJ2-2; D may be TRBD2 (5 bases). This CDR3 has 15 amino acids. In germline, CDR1 is SQVTM, CDR2 ANQGSEA. Trimming left V 5 bases short and J 0 bases short, with 13 bases between. CDR3 bases: TGCAGCGTTACTCTTGAGCGGACGAACACCGGGGAGCTGTTTTTT. This encodes CSVTLERTNTGELFF.

The chain couples TRBV27 to TRBJ2-3, with TRBD1 as a possible D gene (6 bases). Per germline, CDR1 MNHEY and CDR2 SMNVEV (reference sequence). Trimming took 3 bases from V and 4 from J, leaving 14 bases between them. There are 15 residues in the CDR3. The CDR3 region is CASSLPGDPPDTQYF. The CDR3 DNA follows: TGTGCCAGCAGTTTGCCAGGGGATCCCCCAGATACGCAGTATTTT.

The DNA of the CDR3 is TGTGCCTGGAGTGTACGAGGCGGTGGTCAGCCCCAGCATTTT. Amino acids: CAWSVRGGGQPQHF. This sequence joins TRBV30 and TRBJ1-5; unclear D gene. V shed 0 bases and J shed 6 bases, with 12 bases lying between them. In germline, CDR1 is GTSNPN, CDR2 SVGIG (reference sequence). This CDR3 is 14 amino acids long.

This chain connects TRBV5-1 to TRBJ2-1; 13 bases fit TRBD2. The ends lost 3 bases at V and 9 bases at J; junction bases unmatched: 9. The CDR3 is 16 residues long. The germline V gene has CDR1 SGHRS and CDR2 YFSETQ. The CDR3 nucleotides read TGCGCCAGCAGCTCTACTAGCGGGGGGGCGGTAACTGAGCAGTTCTTC. Its protein product is CASSSTSGGAVTEQFF.

This chain connects TRBV7-2 to TRBJ2-3, with D tentatively TRBD2 (5 bases). This CDR3 region has 15 residues. V was shortened by 1 base and J by 2 bases, with 10 bases between the two germline ends. The V gene's germline CDR1 is SGHTA and CDR2 FQGNSA. The CDR3 sequence: CASSLGGQNTDTQYF. The CDR3 DNA reads TGTGCCAGCAGCTTAGGAGGGCAGAACACAGATACGCAGTATTTT.

This clone was seen just once. The rearrangement links TRBV5-1 to TRBJ1-1, with TRBD1 matching 7 bases. Germline CDR1 and CDR2: SGHRS and YFSETQ. Unmatched junction bases numbered 9, after V lost 5 bases and J lost 2 bases. This CDR3 contains 15 residues. CDR3 sequence (DNA): TGCGCCAGCAGTCTCAGGGACAGTTTTAACACTGAAGCTTTCTTT. Its protein product is CASSLRDSFNTEAFF.

V usage is TRBV5-6 and J usage is TRBJ1-5, with no clear D. The CDR3 is made up of 12 amino acids. Germline assignment: CDR1 SGHDT and CDR2 YYEEEE. Deletions cut 4 bases from V and 5 bases from J, with 7 bases between. The CDR3 DNA sequence: TGTGCCAGCAGCATACTCCATCAGCCCCAGCATTTT. It yields the protein CASSILHQPQHF.

The chain is built from TRBV7-2 and TRBJ2-3; D possibly corresponds to TRBD2 (6 bases). The germline gives CDR1 SGHTA, CDR2 FQGNSA. The CDR3 is 17 amino acids. V lost 1 base and J 5 bases, leaving 19 bases between the germline ends. The CDR3 protein is CASSLGVLAAVRDTQYF. DNA of the CDR3: TGTGCCAGCAGCTTAGGGGTACTAGCCGCAGTACGAGATACGCAGTATTTT.